The present entry profiles one TCR beta chain with its context. Its matching antigen is unknown. The data belong to a study of cytotoxic CD8 clonotypes in ibrutinib-treated CLL. Looking at the study overall: Collecting the response samples happened after a median 12 months of treatment, with a range of 6 to 36. Study outcomes and limitations: Relative to age-matched healthy donors, clonality at baseline was higher, and it tracked circulating CD8+ T-cell counts. Private clonotypes, not public ones, expanded at ibrutinib response.

The germline V and J ends were trimmed by 3 bases and 0 bases, with 21 bases remaining between them. The V gene's germline CDR1 is SNHLY and CDR2 FYNNEI. The CDR3 length is 18 residues. Clones were read by immunoSEQ multiplex PCR, and TCRdb kept only the in-frame ones, dropping some. The profile covers about 140,000 clones, with 60% to 85% appearing a single time and about 29% taken by the ten largest. About 1.9 micrograms of genomic DNA (from cryopreserved PBMCs) were used for TCR beta libraries. The material sequenced was PBMCs, taken after 12 months of ibrutinib treatment. This chain links TRBV2 with TRBJ2-7; D possibly matches TRBD1 or TRBD2 (5 bases each). The sequence was obtained from a human donor with chronic lymphocytic leukemia. CDR3 in DNA: TGTGCCAGCAGTGATTTTCCGGGCGAGGGGCACTACTCCTACGAGCAGTACTTC. Residues: CASSDFPGEGHYSYEQYF.